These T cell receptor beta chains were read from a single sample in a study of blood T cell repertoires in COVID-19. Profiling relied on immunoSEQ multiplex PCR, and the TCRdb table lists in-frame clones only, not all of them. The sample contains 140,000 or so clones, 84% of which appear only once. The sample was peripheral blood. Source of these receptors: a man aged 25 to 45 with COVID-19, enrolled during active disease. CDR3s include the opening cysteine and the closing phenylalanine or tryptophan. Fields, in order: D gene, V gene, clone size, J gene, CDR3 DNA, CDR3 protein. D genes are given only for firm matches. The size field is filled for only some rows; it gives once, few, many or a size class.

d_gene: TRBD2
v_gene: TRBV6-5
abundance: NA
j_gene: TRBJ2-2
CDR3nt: TGTGCCAGCAGACCTCCCGGGACTAGGACCGGGGAGCTGTTTTTT
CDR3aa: CASRPPGTRTGELFF

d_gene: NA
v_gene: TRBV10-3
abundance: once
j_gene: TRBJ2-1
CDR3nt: TGTGCCATCAGTGAGACCCCAGGCCTGGGGCAGTTCTTC
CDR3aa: CAISETPGLGQFF

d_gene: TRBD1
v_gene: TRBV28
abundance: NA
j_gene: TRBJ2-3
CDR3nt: TGTGCCAGCAGTCCCCAGGGGGCTAGCACAGATACGCAGTATTTT
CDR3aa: CASSPQGASTDTQYF

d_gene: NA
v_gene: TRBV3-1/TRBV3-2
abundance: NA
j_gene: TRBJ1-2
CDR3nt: TGTGCCAGCAGCCAAGTCCGGGTTGGCTACACCTTC
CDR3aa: CASSQVRVGYTF

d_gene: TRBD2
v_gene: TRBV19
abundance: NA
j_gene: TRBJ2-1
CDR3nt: TGTGCCAGTAGTTACCCGGGAGGAGGGTACAATGAGCAGTTCTTC
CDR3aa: CASSYPGGGYNEQFF

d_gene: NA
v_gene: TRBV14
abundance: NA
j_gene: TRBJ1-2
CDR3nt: TGTGCCAGCAGCCCCCTAAACCCTGACAGGCATGGCTACACCTTC
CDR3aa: CASSPLNPDRHGYTF

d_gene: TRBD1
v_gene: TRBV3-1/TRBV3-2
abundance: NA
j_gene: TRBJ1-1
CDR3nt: TGTGCCAGCAGCCCAGGGGGCGCGAATGGCGAAGCTTTCTTT
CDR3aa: CASSPGGANGEAFF

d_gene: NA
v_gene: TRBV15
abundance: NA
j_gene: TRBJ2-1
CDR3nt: TGTGCCACCAGCAGAGAGGCGCTGGCGGGTAGGGATGAGCAGTTCTTC
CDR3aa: CATSREALAGRDEQFF

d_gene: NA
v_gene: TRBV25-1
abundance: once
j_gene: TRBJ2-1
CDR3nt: TGTGCCAGCAGTGAATGGTTAGGAGTCCGGGAGCAGTTCTTC
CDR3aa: CASSEWLGVREQFF

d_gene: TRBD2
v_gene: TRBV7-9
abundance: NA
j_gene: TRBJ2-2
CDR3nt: TGTGCCAGCAGCTTTACTAGCGGGAGGAACACCGGGGAGCTGTTTTTT
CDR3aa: CASSFTSGRNTGELFF

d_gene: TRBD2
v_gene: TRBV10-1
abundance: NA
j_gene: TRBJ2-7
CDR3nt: TGCGCCAGCAGTCGGACTAGCGGGAGGGCCGGCGAGCAGTACTTC
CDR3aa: CASSRTSGRAGEQYF

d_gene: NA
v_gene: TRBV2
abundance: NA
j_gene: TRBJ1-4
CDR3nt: TGTGCCAGCAGTGAACTTGGCTCAAATGAAAAACTGTTTTTT
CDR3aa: CASSELGSNEKLFF

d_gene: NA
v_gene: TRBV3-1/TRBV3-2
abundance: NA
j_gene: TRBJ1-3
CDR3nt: TGTGCCAGCAGCTCAGCGACAGGTCTGGCTGGAAACACCATATATTTT
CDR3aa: CASSSATGLAGNTIYF

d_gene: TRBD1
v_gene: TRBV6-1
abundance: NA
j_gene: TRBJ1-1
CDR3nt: TGTGCCAGCAGTGATAGGGGGCGGACTGAAGCTTTCTTT
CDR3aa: CASSDRGRTEAFF

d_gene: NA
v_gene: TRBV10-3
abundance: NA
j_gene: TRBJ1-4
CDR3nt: TGTGCCATCGCGACTGCAACTAATGAAAAACTGTTTTTT
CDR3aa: CAIATATNEKLFF

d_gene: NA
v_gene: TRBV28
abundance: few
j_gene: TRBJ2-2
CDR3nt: TGTGCCAGCAGTTTCTCGACAGATATGAACACCGGGGAGCTGTTTTTT
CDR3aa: CASSFSTDMNTGELFF

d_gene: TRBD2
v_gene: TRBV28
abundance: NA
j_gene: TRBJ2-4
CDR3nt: TGTGCCAGCAGTCCCGCGGGGGGGCATAGCGTAAACATTCAGTACTTC
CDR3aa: CASSPAGGHSVNIQYF

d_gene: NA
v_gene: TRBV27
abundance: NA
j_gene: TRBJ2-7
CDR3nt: TGTGCCAGCAGCCCCCTCCTCGGGGGTCTCGGGTACGAGCAGTACTTC
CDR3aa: CASSPLLGGLGYEQYF

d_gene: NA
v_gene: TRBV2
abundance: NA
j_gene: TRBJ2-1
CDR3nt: TGTGCCAGCAGTGAACGGGGGTACAATGAGCAGTTCTTC
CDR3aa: CASSERGYNEQFF

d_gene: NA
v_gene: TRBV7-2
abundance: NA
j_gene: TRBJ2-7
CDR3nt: TGTGCCAGCAGCCTTAGGGCGGGACAGAGAGAATACGAGCAGTACTTC
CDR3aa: CASSLRAGQREYEQYF

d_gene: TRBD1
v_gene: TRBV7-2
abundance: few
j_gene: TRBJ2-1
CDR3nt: TGTGCCAGCAGCTGGGACAGGGTTGCTGAGCAGTTCTTC
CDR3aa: CASSWDRVAEQFF

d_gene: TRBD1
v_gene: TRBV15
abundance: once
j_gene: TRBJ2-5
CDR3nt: TGTGCCACCAGCATAAACAGGGGGCCAGAGACCCAGTACTTC
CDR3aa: CATSINRGPETQYF

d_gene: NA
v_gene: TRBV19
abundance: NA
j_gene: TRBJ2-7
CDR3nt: TGTGCCAGTAGTATAGGATCAGGGACCTACGAGCAGTACTTC
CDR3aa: CASSIGSGTYEQYF

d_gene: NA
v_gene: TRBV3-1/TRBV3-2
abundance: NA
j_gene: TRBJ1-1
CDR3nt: TGTGCCAGCAGCCAACGGGTCGGTGAAGCTTTCTTT
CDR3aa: CASSQRVGEAFF

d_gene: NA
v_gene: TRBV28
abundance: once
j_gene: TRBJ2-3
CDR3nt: TGTGCCAGCAGTTTATCAGGGCAGGGACCAGGGGGCACAGATACGCAGTATTTT
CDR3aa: CASSLSGQGPGGTDTQYF

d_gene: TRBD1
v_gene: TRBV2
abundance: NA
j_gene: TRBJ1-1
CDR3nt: TGTGCCAGCAGGGGACAGGGGTTGGGGAACACTGAAGCTTTCTTT
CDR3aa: CASRGQGLGNTEAFF

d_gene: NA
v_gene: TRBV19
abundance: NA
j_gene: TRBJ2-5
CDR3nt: TGTGCCAGTAGTGTGGACAACCGAGAGACCCAGTACTTC
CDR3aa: CASSVDNRETQYF

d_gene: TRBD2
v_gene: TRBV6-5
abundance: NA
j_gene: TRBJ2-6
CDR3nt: TGTGCCAGCAAAACTAGCGGGTCTGGGGCCAACGTCCTGACTTTC
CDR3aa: CASKTSGSGANVLTF

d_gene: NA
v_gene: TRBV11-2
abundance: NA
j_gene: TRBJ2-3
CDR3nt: TGTGCCAGCAGCTTAAATAGACAGATAGATACGCAGTATTTT
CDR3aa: CASSLNRQIDTQYF